The rows below give T cell receptor beta chains drawn from one sample of a study of neurological immune-mediated disorders. In TCRdb, the 5' RACE reads were re-called with MiXCR into one record per CDR3 protein. The table has tens of thousands of distinct CDR3 sequences, about 9.4% seen once. Input material: PBMCs. These receptors all stem from a man between 35 and 55 years old in good health. The CDR3 runs from the conserved cysteine through the conserved F or W.

CDR3	length	V	J
CASSLLAGRIPYEQYF	16	TRBV27	TRBJ2-7
CASSLDFGGYTF	12	TRBV7-9	TRBJ1-2
CASSPWSGANVLTF	14	TRBV7-3	TRBJ2-6
CASSPTGVSTEAFF	14	TRBV6-5	TRBJ1-1
CASSFGQAGELFF	13	TRBV12-3/TRBV12-4	TRBJ2-2
CSVEDKESGDRGLFGETQYF	20	TRBV29-1	TRBJ2-5
CASSLPGLYGYTF	13	TRBV14	TRBJ1-2
CASSPLGQGRDYEQYF	16	TRBV5-1	TRBJ2-7
CSVGDTGELFF	11	TRBV29-1	TRBJ2-2
CASRAGTGGNEQFF	14	TRBV5-1	TRBJ2-1
CSVVGLEETQYF	12	TRBV29-1	TRBJ2-5
CASSSDGGHRLDGYTF	16	TRBV7-2	TRBJ1-2
CASSSRQGRGATEAFF	16	TRBV6-5	TRBJ1-1
CASSLGLASNEQFF	14	TRBV5-1	TRBJ2-1
CASSSGTSGSIDEQFF	16	TRBV5-1	TRBJ2-1
CASFSRPGPPKDSNQPQHF	19	TRBV27	TRBJ1-5
CSATPGPMDGYTF	13	TRBV20-1	TRBJ1-2
CATSGDRGYEQYF	13	TRBV15	TRBJ2-7
CASRRQGHGYTF	12	TRBV5-6	TRBJ1-2
CATSRASGAGAQYF	14	TRBV15	TRBJ2-5
CASSAGGSTDTQYF	14	TRBV2	TRBJ2-3
CSARGRASWASSAYNEQFF	19	TRBV20-1	TRBJ2-1
CASSHDRSPQETQYF	15	TRBV7-7	TRBJ2-5
CASSITYSYTEAFF	14	TRBV6-5	TRBJ1-1
CASSLATSGICTDTQYF	17	TRBV11-2	TRBJ2-3
CSADIAGAYNEKFF	14	TRBV20-1	TRBJ2-1
CASKAVPRDRGNNEQFF	17	TRBV12-3/TRBV12-4	TRBJ2-1
CASTRGGGDYGYTF	14	TRBV12-3/TRBV12-4	TRBJ1-2
CATSAPTNYGYTF	13	TRBV24-1	TRBJ1-2
CASTKGAEVRNTEAFF	16	TRBV5-1	TRBJ1-1
CASGRGIWPYEQYF	14	TRBV6-5	TRBJ2-7
CASDRTGAGNTEAFF	15	TRBV6-5	TRBJ1-1
CSASSGTSGSRGGNEQFF	18	TRBV20-1	TRBJ2-1
CASSLAGPNQPQHF	14	TRBV12-3/TRBV12-4	TRBJ1-5
CASSPRGVSNEKLFF	15	TRBV28	TRBJ1-4
CASTLGWASGANVLTF	16	TRBV28	TRBJ2-6
CAIRREADTQYF	12	TRBV10-3	TRBJ2-3
CASSLVIGGRAGGDEQYF	18	TRBV5-4	TRBJ2-7
CASRLADEQFF	11	TRBV5-1	TRBJ2-1
CASSPIGPLSEAFF	14	TRBV18	TRBJ1-1
CASSAGHGYQETQYF	15	TRBV7-2	TRBJ2-5
CASSSWTGGSEQFF	14	TRBV12-3/TRBV12-4	TRBJ2-1
CASTQNQGGEQYF	13	TRBV2	TRBJ2-7
CSAHSTSTDTQYF	13	TRBV20-1	TRBJ2-3
CASSFLASSYNEQFF	15	TRBV7-2	TRBJ2-1
CASSPNPGQGNYGYTF	16	TRBV6-6	TRBJ1-2
CSAITQGMTEAFF	13	TRBV20-1	TRBJ1-1
CASRPGQWSILETQYF	16	TRBV7-2	TRBJ2-5
CASSLTGVGDTQYF	14	TRBV7-2	TRBJ2-3
CASSFGGGAGELFF	14	TRBV6-5	TRBJ2-2
CASSHPGPSYGYTF	14	TRBV12-3/TRBV12-4	TRBJ1-2
CASSAQRGDWEQYF	14	TRBV2	TRBJ2-7
CASNSGKTEAFF	12	TRBV6-1	TRBJ1-1
CSVLGLADSYNEQFF	15	TRBV29-1	TRBJ2-1
CASSLRGSNSPLHF	14	TRBV5-1	TRBJ1-6